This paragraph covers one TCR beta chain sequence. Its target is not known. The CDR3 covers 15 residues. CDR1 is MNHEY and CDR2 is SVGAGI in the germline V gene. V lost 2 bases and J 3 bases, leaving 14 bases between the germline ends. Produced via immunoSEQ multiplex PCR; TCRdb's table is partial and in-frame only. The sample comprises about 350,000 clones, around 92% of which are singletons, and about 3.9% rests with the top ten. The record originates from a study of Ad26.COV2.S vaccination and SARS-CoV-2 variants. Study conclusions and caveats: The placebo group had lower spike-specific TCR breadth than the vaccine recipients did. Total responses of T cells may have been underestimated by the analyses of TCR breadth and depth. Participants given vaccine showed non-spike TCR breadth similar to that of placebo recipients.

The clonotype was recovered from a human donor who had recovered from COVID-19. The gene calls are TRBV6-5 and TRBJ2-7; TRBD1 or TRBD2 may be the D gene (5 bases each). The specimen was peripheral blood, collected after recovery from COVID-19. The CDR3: CASSYRDGGYYEQYF. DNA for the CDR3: TGTGCCAGCAGTTACAGGGACGGAGGCTACTACGAGCAGTACTTC.